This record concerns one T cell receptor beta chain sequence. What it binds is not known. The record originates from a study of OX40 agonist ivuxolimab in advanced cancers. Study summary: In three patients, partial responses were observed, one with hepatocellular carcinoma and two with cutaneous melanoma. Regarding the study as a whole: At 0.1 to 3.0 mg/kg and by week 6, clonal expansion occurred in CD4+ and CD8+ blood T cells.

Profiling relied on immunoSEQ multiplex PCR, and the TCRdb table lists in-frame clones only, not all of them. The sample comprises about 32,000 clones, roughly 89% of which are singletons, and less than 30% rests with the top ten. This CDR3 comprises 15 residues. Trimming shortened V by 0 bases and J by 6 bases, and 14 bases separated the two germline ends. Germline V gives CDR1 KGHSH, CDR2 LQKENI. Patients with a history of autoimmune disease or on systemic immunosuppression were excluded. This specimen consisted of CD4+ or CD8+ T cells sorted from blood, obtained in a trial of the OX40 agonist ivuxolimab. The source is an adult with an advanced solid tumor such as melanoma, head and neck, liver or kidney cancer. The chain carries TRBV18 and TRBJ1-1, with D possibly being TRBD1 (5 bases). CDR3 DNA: TGTGCCAGCTCACCACCCGGCGGGGGGTACGCTGAAGCTTTCTTT. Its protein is CASSPPGGGYAEAFF.